The clone carrying this T cell receptor beta chain was recorded a few times. The sample belongs to a study of early T cells in non-severe SARS-CoV-2 infection. Across the whole study: The chains were unpaired, and the sequenced material was bulk RNA from unsorted whole blood.

V gave up 4 bases and J gave up 3 bases; unmatched junction bases: 3. CDR3 length: 15 residues. Germline CDR1 is SGHAT and CDR2 is FQNNGV. Researchers attached unique molecular identifiers to individual cDNA molecules. TCRdb used MiXCR to reprocess the 5' RACE reads, holding one entry per CDR3 protein. The sample holds roughly 75,000 distinct CDR3 sequences, about 17% seen once. The clonotype comes from an adult who was a healthcare worker with PCR-confirmed SARS-CoV-2 infection or an uninfected control (not recorded which). V is TRBV11-2 and J is TRBJ2-1, with 10 nucleotides matching TRBD2. The sequenced sample was whole blood. CDR3 in amino acids: CASSSRTSGYNEQFF. The CDR3 DNA reads as TGTGCCAGCAGCTCCCGGACTAGCGGCTACAATGAGCAGTTCTTC.